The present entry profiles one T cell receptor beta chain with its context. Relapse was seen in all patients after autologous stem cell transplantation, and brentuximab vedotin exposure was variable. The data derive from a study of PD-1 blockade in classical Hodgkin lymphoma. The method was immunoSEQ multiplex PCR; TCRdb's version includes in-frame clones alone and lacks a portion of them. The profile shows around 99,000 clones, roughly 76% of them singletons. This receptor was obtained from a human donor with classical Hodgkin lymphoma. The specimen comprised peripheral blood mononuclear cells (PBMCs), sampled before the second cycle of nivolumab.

The chain's CDR3 is CASSILGGKTGELFF. Written as DNA, the CDR3 is TGTGCCAGTAGTATATTGGGGGGCAAGACCGGGGAGCTGTTTTTT. The J gene is TRBJ2-2, the V gene TRBV19; D tentatively reads TRBD1 or TRBD2 (6 bases each). Germline CDR1 LNHDA, CDR2 SQIVND (reference sequence). This CDR3 is built from 15 residues. V was trimmed by 2 bases and J by 5 bases, leaving 12 bases between them.